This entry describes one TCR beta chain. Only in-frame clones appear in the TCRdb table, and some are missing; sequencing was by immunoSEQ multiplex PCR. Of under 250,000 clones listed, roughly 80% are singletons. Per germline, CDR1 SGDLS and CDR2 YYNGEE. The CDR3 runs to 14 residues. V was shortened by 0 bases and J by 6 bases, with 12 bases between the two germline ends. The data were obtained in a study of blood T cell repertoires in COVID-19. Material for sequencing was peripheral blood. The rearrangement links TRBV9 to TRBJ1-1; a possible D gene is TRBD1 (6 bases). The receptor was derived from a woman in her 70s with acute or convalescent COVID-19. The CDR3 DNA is TGTGCCAGCAGCGTAGATCAGGGGAGCGCTGAAGCTTTCTTT. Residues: CASSVDQGSAEAFF. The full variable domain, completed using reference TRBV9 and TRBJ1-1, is DSGVTQTPKHLITATGQRVTLRCSPRSGDLSVYWYQQSLDQGLQFLIQYYNGEERAKGNILERFSAQQFPDLHSELNLSSLELGDSALYFCASSVDQGSAEAFFGQGTRLTVV.